The 24 T cell receptor beta chains below come from one sample, sequenced in a study of cytomegalovirus exposure and HLA in healthy donors. Vbeta (60) and Jbeta (13) primers were used in the PCR. Data came from immunoSEQ multiplex PCR; TCRdb stores just in-frame clones and leaves some out. The sample contains over 95,000 clones, about 80% of which appear only once. The sequencing input was PBMCs. All receptors come from a man aged 35-49 years in good health and CMV-seronegative.

The gene calls are TRBV5-1 and TRBJ2-3; TRBD2 agrees at 7 bases. Germline CDR1 reads SGHRS; CDR2 reads YFSETQ. V lost 2 bases to trimming and J lost 0 bases; unmatched junction nucleotides: 6. This CDR3 region has 16 residues. CDR3 amino acids: CASSLAGRFSTDTQYF. CDR3 nucleotides: TGCGCCAGCAGCTTAGCGGGGAGATTCAGCACAGATACGCAGTATTTT.

This sequence joins TRBV4-3 and TRBJ2-5, with a tentative D call TRBD2 (6 bases). CDR1 and CDR2 from the germline V gene are LGHNA and YSLEER. The CDR3 runs to 16 residues. V shed 1 base and J shed 2 bases, with 14 bases lying between them. CDR3 sequence reads: CASSQASSAYQETQYF. The CDR3, as DNA: TGCGCCAGCAGCCAAGCGTCTAGCGCCTATCAAGAGACCCAGTACTTC.

CDR3 bases: TGTGCCATCAGTGAGGCTACAGAATCCTACGAGCAGTACTTC. Translating it yields CAISEATESYEQYF. V and J are TRBV10-3 and TRBJ2-7; D is undetermined. V was clipped by 2 bases and J by 1 base, with 9 bases between them. The CDR3 consists of 14 residues. Germline V lookup: CDR1 ENHRY, CDR2 SYGVKD.

The V gene is TRBV27, the J gene TRBJ2-1, with TRBD2 matching 11 bases. Germline assignment: CDR1 MNHEY and CDR2 SMNVEV (reference sequence). Trimming at V came to 1 base and at J to 0 bases, leaving 2 bases not matched to a gene. The CDR3 contains 17 residues. CDR3 DNA: TGTGCCAGCAGTTTATACACTAGCGGGAGCTCCTACAATGAGCAGTTCTTC. Its protein product is CASSLYTSGSSYNEQFF.

The chain has TRBV5-1 and TRBJ1-1; weak D call: TRBD1 (6 bases). This CDR3 contains 15 residues. V was clipped by 2 bases and J by 5 bases, with 16 bases between them. Germline CDR1 and CDR2: SGHRS and YFSETQ. CDR3 residues: CASSFQGRGQTEAFF. CDR3 bases: TGCGCCAGCAGCTTCCAGGGCAGGGGCCAGACTGAAGCTTTCTTT.

On this clone: The same CDR3 is also encoded by other DNA sequences in this sample. The rearrangement uses TRBV27 and TRBJ1-1; D gene unclear. The germline gives CDR1 MNHEY, CDR2 SMNVEV (reference sequence). The ends were cut back, 3 bases at V and 0 bases at J, with 11 bases in the middle. This CDR3 is 15 amino acids long. CDR3 DNA: TGTGCCAGCAGTTTGAGGGCACATATGAACACTGAAGCTTTCTTT. Protein product: CASSLRAHMNTEAFF.

The rearrangement uses TRBV2 and TRBJ2-7, with 7 positions matching TRBD2. Trimming cost V 6 bases and J 3 bases; bases outside gene matches: 8. This CDR3 is 14 amino acids long. Germline V CDR1 and CDR2: SNHLY, FYNNEI. In DNA, the CDR3 is TGTGCCAGCAGAGGGGCGGGGGTTGTCTACGAGCAGTACTTC. This codes for CASRGAGVVYEQYF.

This chain uses TRBV28 with TRBJ1-1; the D is unclear. Germline CDR1 is MDHEN and CDR2 is SYDVKM. Trimming took 4 bases from V and 1 from J, leaving 16 bases between them. CDR3 length equals 16 residues. CDR3 sequence reads: CASSSDWNLENTEAFF. The DNA of the CDR3 is TGTGCCAGCAGTTCGGACTGGAACCTGGAGAACACTGAAGCTTTCTTT.

This rearrangement joins TRBV30 to TRBJ2-1, with 8 bases lining up with TRBD1. CDR3 length: 14 amino acids. V lost 1 base to trimming and J lost 3 bases; unmatched junction nucleotides: 2. Germline V gene data show CDR1 as GTSNPN and CDR2 as SVGIG (reference sequence). CDR3 nucleotides: TGTGCCTGGAGTGGACAGGGGAGCTACAATGAGCAGTTCTTC. Amino acids: CAWSGQGSYNEQFF. The variable domain in full, completed from reference TRBV30 and TRBJ2-1, reads SQTIHQWPATLVQPVGSPLSLECTVEGTSNPNLYWYRQAAGRGLQLLFYSVGIGQISSEVPQNLSASRPQDRQFILSSKKLLLSDSGFYLCAWSGQGSYNEQFFGPGTRLTVL.

This clone came up once. The CDR3 spells CASSSPLGGTSSYNEQFF. CDR3 in DNA: TGTGCCAGCAGCTCACCGTTAGGGGGTACGAGCTCCTACAATGAGCAGTTCTTC. V and J are TRBV13 and TRBJ2-1; D is possibly TRBD1 (6 bases). V was shortened by 4 bases and J by 0 bases, with 19 bases between the two germline ends. Germline V gives CDR1 PRHDT, CDR2 FYEKMQ (reference sequence). CDR3 length: 18 amino acids.

This clone is a singleton in its sample. V usage is TRBV30 and J usage is TRBJ2-5, with D possibly matching TRBD2 (6 bases). The germline V gene encodes CDR1 GTSNPN and CDR2 SVGIG (reference sequence). V lost 3 bases and J lost 5, with 7 bases in between. CDR3 length: 11 amino acids. This chain's CDR3 is CAWSGGETQYF. CDR3 nucleotide sequence: TGTGCCTGGAGCGGAGGGGAGACCCAGTACTTC.

The J gene is TRBJ1-1, the V gene TRBV7-9; no firm D call. Trimming stripped 5 bases from V and 1 base from J, with 11 bases between. CDR3 length: 14 residues. Germline CDR1 is SEHNR and CDR2 is FQNEAQ (reference sequence). Here the CDR3 DNA reads TGTGCCAGCAGCCGGGATGGCACGAACACTGAAGCTTTCTTT. Translation: CASSRDGTNTEAFF.

This clone was recorded a few times. The V gene is TRBV6-1, the J gene TRBJ2-7, with a tentative D call TRBD2 (6 bases). V shed 2 bases and J shed 2 bases, with 10 bases lying between them. The CDR3 covers 14 residues. Looked up from germline, CDR1 is MNHNS and CDR2 is SASEGT. CDR3 bases: TGTGCCAGCAGTGAAAGCCGGGGGACCTACGAGCAGTACTTC. Translated, it gives CASSESRGTYEQYF.

The chain links TRBV5-4 to TRBJ1-2; D may be TRBD1 (6 bases). This CDR3 contains 15 residues. Germline V gene lookup returns CDR1 SGHNT and CDR2 YYREEE (reference sequence). The V gene lost 3 bases and the J gene lost 0 bases, with 12 bases spanning the gap. The CDR3 is CASSWRQGPNYGYTF. CDR3 coding DNA: TGTGCCAGCAGCTGGCGGCAGGGGCCTAACTATGGCTACACCTTC. The full variable domain, its missing parts supplied by reference TRBV5-4 and TRBJ1-2, is ETGVTQSPTHLIKTRGQQVTLRCSSQSGHNTVSWYQQALGQGPQFIFQYYREEENGRGNFPPRFSGLQFPNYSSELNVNALELDDSALYLCASSWRQGPNYGYTFGSGTRLTVV.

The CDR3, as DNA: TGTGCCAGCTCACCACCAATAGTAGAGAAGACCCAGTACTTC. Translating gives CASSPPIVEKTQYF. This rearrangement joins TRBV18 to TRBJ2-5; no reliable D call. Per the germline V gene, CDR1 is KGHSH and CDR2 is LQKENI. This CDR3 has 14 amino acids. V dropped 0 bases and J dropped 6 bases, with 11 bases sitting between them.

The V call is TRBV7-9, the J call TRBJ2-7; D perhaps matches TRBD1 (5 bases). The CDR3 runs 14 residues. V was shortened by 1 base and J by 6 bases, with 13 bases between the two germline ends. Germline CDR1 is SEHNR and CDR2 is FQNEAQ (reference sequence). The CDR3 nucleotides read TGTGCCAGCAGCTTAGGGGTAGTTAGGGGCGAGCAGTACTTC. This encodes CASSLGVVRGEQYF.

This clone was seen more than once but under ten times. This sequence joins TRBV29-1 and TRBJ2-1; 9 positions match TRBD2. The CDR3 runs 15 residues. Germline lookup yields CDR1 SQVTM and CDR2 ANQGSEA. After removal of 0 bases from V and 7 bases from J, the junction contained 7 bases not matched to a gene. The CDR3 DNA follows: TGCAGCGTTGAAGACGGTAGCGGGAGCTATAATGAGCAGTTCTTC. The encoded protein is CSVEDGSGSYNEQFF.

The chain links TRBV28 to TRBJ2-1, with TRBD1 identical over 9 bases. Germline-derived CDR1 and CDR2 are MDHEN and SYDVKM. V shed 5 bases and J 4 bases; nucleotides not matched to a gene: 9. This CDR3 is built from 16 residues. CDR3 amino acids: CASSTHRGRSYNEQFF. CDR3 nucleotides: TGTGCCAGCAGTACCCACAGGGGGCGTTCATACAATGAGCAGTTCTTC.

The V gene is TRBV11-2, the J gene TRBJ1-1; no firm D call. Germline CDR1 is SGHAT and CDR2 is FQNNGV. This CDR3 spans 13 amino acids. Trimming removed 1 base at V and 5 bases at J, with 8 bases between. The CDR3 coding sequence is TGTGCCAGCAGCTTAGTGTTTCGTACTGAAGCTTTCTTT. It translates to CASSLVFRTEAFF.

The CDR3 loop is CASRNPGGSTDTQYF. CDR3 sequence (DNA): TGTGCCAGTAGGAATCCAGGGGGTTCCACAGATACGCAGTATTTT. V and J are TRBV19 and TRBJ2-3, with 7 positions matching TRBD1. Germline assignment: CDR1 LNHDA and CDR2 SQIVND (reference sequence). There are 15 residues in the CDR3. Losses at the gene ends were 6 bases for V and 2 bases for J; bases not matched to a gene: 8.

This clone occurred once. The chain employs TRBV27 and TRBJ1-2, with unresolved D. Germline loops: CDR1 MNHEY, CDR2 SMNVEV (reference sequence). V shed 6 bases and J shed 13 bases, with 21 bases lying between them. The CDR3 totals 13 residues. CDR3 bases: TGTGCCAGCAGACCCGACTCCTGGTCGGTGGGCACCTTC. Translated: CASRPDSWSVGTF.

This clone was detected only a few times. The chain joins TRBV19 to TRBJ1-1; no clear D gene. This CDR3 has 13 residues. The germline CDR1 and CDR2 sequences are LNHDA and SQIVND (reference sequence). Trimming removed 5 bases from V and 1 base from J, with 8 bases in between. The CDR3 here is CASSPQANTEAFF. CDR3 coding DNA: TGTGCCAGTAGTCCCCAGGCGAACACTGAAGCTTTCTTT.

CDR3 sequence reads: CASSFVAAQNTEAFF. CDR3 bases: TGTGCCAGCAGTTTCGTGGCAGCGCAGAACACTGAAGCTTTCTTT. The chain joins TRBV28 to TRBJ1-1; D remains unclear. Trimming shortened V by 3 bases and J by 1 base, and 12 bases separated the two germline ends. CDR1 is MDHEN, CDR2 SYDVKM, per germline. CDR3 length: 15 residues.

The chain is built from TRBV18 and TRBJ1-4, with a weak D call TRBD1 (5 bases). The ends were cut back, 0 bases at V and 5 bases at J, with 10 bases in the middle. CDR1 and CDR2 from the germline V gene are KGHSH and LQKENI. The CDR3 contains 15 residues. The CDR3 DNA sequence: TGTGCCAGCTCACCACCGATCGGGGGGAATGAAAAACTGTTTTTT. Amino acid sequence: CASSPPIGGNEKLFF.